A selection of T cell receptor beta chains follows, all from one sample in a study of long-term antiretroviral therapy in people with HIV. Measured with immunoSEQ multiplex PCR; TCRdb has only the in-frame clones, and not every one. In the table there are about 27,000 clones, roughly 82% of which are singletons. The sequences come from unsorted PBMCs, collected 0.8 years before starting antiretroviral therapy. These receptors were collected from a young man with HIV. The CDR3 runs from the conserved cysteine through the conserved F or W. A D gene is named only where the DNA matches it firmly. The listing skips clone size in some rows; elsewhere it reads once, few, many or a size class.

TRBV15	.	.	TRBJ1-5	CATSRAPKQPQHF	TGTGCCACCAGCAGGGCACCAAAACAGCCCCAGCATTTT
TRBV10-3	.	TRBD2	TRBJ2-5	CAIRAGHQETQYF	TGTGCCATCAGAGCGGGGCACCAAGAGACCCAGTACTTC
TRBV7-6	once	.	TRBJ2-5	CASSLAWSRPQETQYF	TGTGCCAGCAGCTTAGCTTGGTCCCGACCCCAAGAGACCCAGTACTTC
TRBV5-5	.	.	TRBJ2-5	CASTNLLRGETQYF	TGTGCCAGCACCAATCTACTGAGAGGGGAGACCCAGTACTTC
TRBV5-6	.	.	TRBJ2-5	CASSSGGETQYF	TGTGCCAGCAGCTCCGGAGGAGAGACCCAGTACTTC
TRBV27	.	.	TRBJ2-2	CASSPITGTLGGELFF	TGTGCCAGCAGCCCGATAACCGGGACCCTTGGCGGGGAGCTGTTTTTT
TRBV4-3	few	.	TRBJ2-7	CASSQDTAVYEQYF	TGCGCCAGCAGCCAAGATACGGCAGTCTACGAGCAGTACTTC
TRBV6-7	.	.	TRBJ1-2	CASSYSIRHVNYGYTF	TGTGCCAGCAGTTACTCGATTAGACATGTTAACTATGGCTACACCTTC
TRBV29-1	.	.	TRBJ2-7	CSVCEQPYEQYF	TGCAGCGTTTGTGAACAACCCTACGAGCAGTACTTC
TRBV11-2	.	.	TRBJ2-7	CASSNQFYEQYF	TGTGCCAGCAGCAACCAGTTCTACGAGCAGTACTTC
TRBV7-9	.	.	TRBJ2-5	CASSLVSRQETQYF	TGTGCCAGCAGCTTAGTTTCCAGACAAGAGACCCAGTACTTC
TRBV11-3	once	.	TRBJ2-1	CASSLDSSDEQFF	TGTGCCAGCAGCTTAGACTCCTCCGATGAGCAGTTCTTC
TRBV14	.	TRBD1	TRBJ2-1	CASSPQGARGTEQFF	TGTGCCAGCAGCCCACAGGGGGCGCGGGGGACTGAGCAGTTCTTC
TRBV18	.	.	TRBJ2-5	CASSPPTGYQETQYF	TGTGCCAGCTCACCACCGACGGGGTACCAAGAGACCCAGTACTTC
TRBV2	.	.	TRBJ1-6	CASSEVTEYHSPLHF	TGTGCCAGCAGTGAAGTAACCGAGTATCATTCACCCCTCCACTTT
TRBV6-5	.	.	TRBJ2-2	CASSLGGTGELFF	TGTGCCAGCAGTCTTGGGGGGACCGGGGAGCTGTTTTTT
TRBV29-1	.	TRBD1	TRBJ1-4	CSVPDRDGEKLFF	TGCAGCGTTCCCGACAGGGACGGGGAAAAACTGTTTTTT
TRBV7-3	few	.	TRBJ2-3	CASSPGRTDTQYF	TGTGCCAGCAGCCCCGGAAGAACAGATACGCAGTATTTT
TRBV5-4	.	TRBD1	TRBJ1-2	CASSLAGTVNYGYTF	TGTGCCAGCAGCTTGGCCGGGACAGTTAACTATGGCTACACCTTC
TRBV4-1	once	TRBD1	TRBJ2-6	CASSHCTGGGGANVLTF	TGCGCCAGCAGCCACTGTACAGGGGGAGGTGGGGCCAACGTCCTGACTTTC
TRBV2	.	TRBD1	TRBJ1-5	CASSPRTGNQPQHF	TGTGCCAGCAGTCCACGGACAGGGAATCAGCCCCAGCATTTT
TRBV10-2	.	TRBD1	TRBJ2-5	CASSKPGQVDETQYF	TGCGCCAGCAGTAAGCCGGGACAGGTAGACGAGACCCAGTACTTC
TRBV27	.	.	TRBJ1-2	CASSFTAKLRQIDNYGYTF	TGTGCCAGCAGTTTTACAGCGAAATTAAGACAGATAGATAACTATGGCTACACCTTC
TRBV10-3	once	TRBD1	TRBJ1-2	CAISVGQGTYYGYTF	TGTGCCATCAGTGTTGGACAGGGAACCTACTATGGCTACACCTTC
TRBV30	.	.	TRBJ1-5	CAWGGGGQPQHF	TGTGCCTGGGGAGGGGGAGGTCAGCCCCAGCATTTT
TRBV7-7	.	.	TRBJ2-7	CASSPFPRGDSYEQYF	TGTGCTAGCAGCCCATTCCCCAGGGGGGACTCCTACGAGCAGTACTTC
TRBV25-1	.	TRBD1	TRBJ1-4	CASSDPDRGLGEKLFF	TGTGCCAGCAGTGATCCCGACAGGGGGTTAGGAGAAAAACTGTTTTTT
TRBV11-3	.	.	TRBJ2-3	CASSLVLGDTQYF	TGTGCCAGCAGCTTAGTTCTTGGGGATACGCAGTATTTT
TRBV10-3	once	TRBD2	TRBJ2-1	CAMAPLLAGGPSVEQFF	TGTGCCATGGCCCCCCTACTAGCGGGAGGGCCTAGCGTTGAGCAGTTCTTC
TRBV7-9	.	.	TRBJ2-4	CASSFGFRYSKAKNIQYF	TGTGCCAGCAGCTTCGGTTTCCGCTATTCCAAAGCCAAAAACATTCAGTACTTC
TRBV27	once	.	TRBJ2-1	CASSFRDNEQFF	TGTGCCAGCAGTTTCAGAGACAATGAGCAGTTCTTC
TRBV7-2	.	TRBD1	TRBJ2-7	CASSLGTGIYEQYF	TGTGCCAGCAGCTTAGGGACAGGGATATACGAGCAGTACTTC
TRBV4-2	.	TRBD2	TRBJ2-1	CASSQEREAYNEQFF	TGTGCCAGCAGCCAAGAACGGGAGGCCTACAATGAGCAGTTCTTC
TRBV30	once	.	TRBJ1-3	CAWKKGNSGNTIYF	TGTGCCTGGAAAAAGGGAAACTCTGGAAACACCATATATTTT
TRBV6-5	.	.	TRBJ2-4	CASSYRTGKNIQYF	TGTGCCAGCAGTTACCGAACAGGCAAAAACATTCAGTACTTC
TRBV29-1	once	TRBD2	TRBJ2-7	CSVVLADNYEQYF	TGCAGCGTTGTCCTAGCGGATAACTACGAGCAGTACTTC
TRBV19	.	.	TRBJ1-1	CASSPGDTNTEAFF	TGTGCCAGTAGTCCAGGGGACACGAACACTGAAGCTTTCTTT
TRBV10-3	few	TRBD1	TRBJ1-2	CATGTEPNYGYTF	TGTGCCACAGGGACAGAACCTAACTATGGCTACACCTTC
TRBV7-2	.	.	TRBJ1-5	CASSSSGARNQPQHF	TGTGCCAGCAGTTCGTCAGGGGCTCGCAATCAGCCCCAGCATTTT
TRBV13	once	TRBD2	TRBJ2-3	CASSLSREEADTQYF	TGTGCCAGCAGCTTAAGTCGGGAGGAGGCAGATACGCAGTATTTT
TRBV15	.	TRBD1	TRBJ1-1	CATSTGQGVGTEAFF	TGTGCCACCAGCACGGGACAGGGGGTCGGCACTGAAGCTTTCTTT
TRBV2	.	TRBD2	TRBJ2-7	CASVGLAVIYEQYF	TGTGCCAGCGTCGGACTAGCGGTAATCTACGAGCAGTACTTC
TRBV28	.	.	TRBJ1-2	CASSFDPQGPLYGYTF	TGTGCCAGCAGTTTCGATCCACAGGGTCCCCTCTATGGCTACACCTTC
TRBV28	.	.	TRBJ2-7	CASTRDPRYEQYF	TGTGCCAGCACGAGGGACCCCCGCTACGAGCAGTACTTC
TRBV29-1	.	.	TRBJ2-2	CSVVENTGAGGQPGELFF	TGCAGCGTTGTTGAAAACACAGGGGCAGGGGGGCAACCCGGGGAGCTGTTTTTT
TRBV27	.	.	TRBJ2-1	CASSLVSYNEQFF	TGTGCCAGCAGTCTGGTCTCCTACAATGAGCAGTTCTTC
TRBV9	.	.	TRBJ2-2	CASSPDGYGELFF	TGTGCCAGCAGCCCTGACGGGTACGGGGAGCTGTTTTTT
TRBV29-1	.	TRBD2	TRBJ2-1	CSVGLAGGRDEQFF	TGCAGCGTTGGACTAGCGGGGGGGAGGGATGAGCAGTTCTTC
TRBV7-3	.	.	TRBJ2-7	CASSLIGAYEQYF	TGTGCCAGCAGCTTAATCGGGGCCTACGAGCAGTACTTC
TRBV6-1	.	.	TRBJ2-5	CASSEAYDQETQYF	TGTGCCAGCAGTGAAGCCTATGACCAAGAGACCCAGTACTTC
TRBV4-1	.	.	TRBJ2-2	CASRPRLVAPGELFF	TGCGCCAGCAGACCCCGACTAGTTGCCCCCGGGGAGCTGTTTTTT
TRBV19	.	TRBD1	TRBJ1-2	CASSTLSTGVTGGYTF	TGTGCCAGTAGTACCCTCTCGACAGGGGTCACGGGGGGCTACACCTTC
TRBV2	few	.	TRBJ2-2	CASHVKGANTGELFF	TGTGCCAGCCATGTAAAGGGCGCGAACACCGGGGAGCTGTTTTTT
TRBV19	.	.	TRBJ2-1	CASSREGNRGLSSYNEQFF	TGTGCCAGTAGTAGAGAGGGTAACAGAGGGCTTAGCTCCTACAATGAGCAGTTCTTC
TRBV30	.	TRBD1	TRBJ1-1	CAWRPEQGPLNEAFF	TGTGCCTGGAGGCCAGAACAGGGGCCCCTTAATGAAGCTTTCTTT
TRBV6-5	.	TRBD1	TRBJ1-5	CASSRQGVQPQHF	TGTGCCAGCAGTCGACAGGGGGTTCAGCCCCAGCATTTT